The 26 T cell receptor beta chains below were found in one sample sequenced in a study of blood T cell repertoires in COVID-19. Some clones are missing from TCRdb's copy, which holds only in-frame ones; the method was immunoSEQ multiplex PCR. In the table there are more than 110,000 clones, more than 75% of which are singletons. Specimen: PBMCs or T cells enriched from blood (not recorded which). Source of these receptors: a woman aged 50 to 60 who had recovered from COVID-19.

The chain uses TRBV11-2 and TRBJ2-1; the D gene is possibly TRBD2 (5 bases). Germline V lookup: CDR1 SGHAT, CDR2 FQNNGV. V was shortened by 7 bases and J by 9 bases, with 16 bases between the two germline ends. The CDR3 covers 13 residues. The CDR3 DNA follows: TGTGCCAGCACCCCGAGGGCAGGTCTTGAGCAGTTCTTC. This encodes CASTPRAGLEQFF.

V and J are TRBV24-1 and TRBJ2-1; the D gene is possibly TRBD1 (6 bases). The CDR3 length is 14 residues. Per the germline V gene, CDR1 is KGHDR and CDR2 is SFDVKD. The V end was cut by 4 bases, the J end by 7 bases, with 13 bases between. The CDR3 DNA is TGTGCCACCAGTGACCCGACAGGCTCTAATGAGCAGTTCTTC. Translating gives CATSDPTGSNEQFF.

The CDR3 coding sequence is TGTGCCAGCAGCCACGGGAACACTGAAGCTTTCTTT. It yields the protein CASSHGNTEAFF. The rearrangement uses TRBV3-1 (or the pseudogene TRBV3-2) and TRBJ1-1; D is uncertain. The CDR3 extends over 12 amino acids. Per the germline V gene, CDR1 is LGHDT and CDR2 is YNNKEL (reference sequence). The germline V and J ends were trimmed by 3 bases and 1 base, with 3 bases remaining between them.

The V call is TRBV15, the J call TRBJ1-4; possible D gene TRBD1, 5 bases. Germline values: CDR1 LNHNV, CDR2 YYDKDF (reference sequence). Trimming left V 0 bases short and J 0 bases short, with 8 bases between. The CDR3 is 16 amino acids. The chain's CDR3 is CATSRDGAATNEKLFF. The CDR3 nucleotides are TGTGCCACCAGCAGAGATGGGGCTGCAACTAATGAAAAACTGTTTTTT.

The chain uses TRBV29-1 and TRBJ1-5; TRBD1 agrees at 8 bases. This CDR3 contains 13 residues. V shed 6 bases and J 5 bases; nucleotides not matched to a gene: 6. Germline loops: CDR1 SQVTM, CDR2 ANQGSEA. The DNA of the CDR3 is TGCAGCGTACGGACAGGGACAGATCAGCCCCAGCATTTT. It is translated as CSVRTGTDQPQHF.

The chain uses TRBV10-3 and TRBJ2-3; possibly TRBD1 for D (6 bases). Germline lookup yields CDR1 ENHRY and CDR2 SYGVKD. This CDR3 has 14 residues. V lost 11 bases to trimming and J lost 4 bases, with 19 bases between them. CDR3 sequence reads: CAAATGLGPDTQYF. The CDR3 DNA is TGTGCCGCCGCAACAGGGTTAGGGCCAGATACGCAGTATTTT.

This clone appeared a few times. This chain connects TRBV21-1 to TRBJ2-1; the table's D call, TRBD2, was not checked against the DNA. TRBV21-1 is noted as a pseudogene. This CDR3 has 15 amino acids. CDR3 coding DNA: TGTGCCAGCAGCCCGGGACTAGCGGGGTCCAATGAGCAGTTCTTC. Translated: CASSPGLAGSNEQFF.

There are a few counts of this clone. The V gene is TRBV15, the J gene TRBJ1-5; D call uncertain. Germline V gene data show CDR1 as LNHNV and CDR2 as YYDKDF (reference sequence). The CDR3 consists of 17 residues. V lost 0 bases, J lost 0 bases, and 12 bases lay in between. DNA of the CDR3: TGTGCCACCAGCAGAGATCAAGAGGGAAGTAGCAATCAGCCCCAGCATTTT. It encodes CATSRDQEGSSNQPQHF.

V and J are TRBV29-1 and TRBJ2-1; a possible D gene is TRBD1 (6 bases). The germline V and J ends were trimmed by 7 bases and 8 bases, with 15 bases remaining between them. CDR1 and CDR2 from the germline V gene are SQVTM and ANQGSEA. The CDR3 is 12 residues long. Written as DNA, the CDR3 is TGCAGCGCCCAGGGACAAGGCCATGAGCAGTTCTTC. Its protein product is CSAQGQGHEQFF.

The genes are TRBV10-3 and TRBJ1-5, with 8 positions matching TRBD1. This CDR3 is built from 15 residues. After removal of 6 bases from V and 6 bases from J, the junction contained 10 bases not matched to a gene. The germline CDR1 and CDR2 sequences are ENHRY and SYGVKD. CDR3 coding DNA: TGTGCCATCAGGGGGGGACAGGATGGAGGTCAGCCCCAGCATTTT. Its translation is CAIRGGQDGGQPQHF.

This clone was seen many times. The chain uses TRBV7-9 and TRBJ2-3; 7 bases match TRBD2. CDR1 is SEHNR, CDR2 FQNEAQ, per germline (reference sequence). The CDR3 runs to 14 residues. V dropped 6 bases and J dropped 1; count of bases not matched to a gene: 4. In nucleotides, the CDR3 is TGTGCCAGCAGGGCTAGCGGCCGCACAGATACGCAGTATTTT. It specifies CASRASGRTDTQYF.

This clone was counted between two and nine times. V gene TRBV4-1 combines with J gene TRBJ2-7; D may be TRBD2 (5 bases). The CDR3 covers 14 residues. CDR1 MGHRA and CDR2 YSYEKL come from the germline V gene. V lost 1 base and J lost 9, with 16 bases in between. The CDR3: CASSQVSAAGGQYF. The CDR3 bases are TGCGCCAGCAGCCAAGTCTCAGCGGCCGGTGGGCAGTACTTC.

This clone showed up many times. The chain employs TRBV6-2 or TRBV6-3 and TRBJ2-1; TRBD2 agrees at 8 bases. V dropped 0 bases and J dropped 4; count of bases not matched to a gene: 5. The germline CDR1 and CDR2 sequences are MNHEY and SVGEGT. The CDR3 contains 16 residues. CDR3 residues: CASSYSGSGAYNEQFF. The CDR3 region has the DNA TGTGCCAGCAGTTACTCGGGTAGCGGGGCTTACAATGAGCAGTTCTTC.

This clone showed up just once. J is TRBJ1-4 and V is TRBV27; D unclear. Germline values: CDR1 MNHEY, CDR2 SMNVEV (reference sequence). The CDR3 length is 14 residues. Trimming took off 2 bases at V and 4 bases at J, with 8 bases between the two ends. The CDR3 here is CASSLAGVNEKLFF. CDR3 sequence (DNA): TGTGCCAGCAGTTTAGCCGGGGTTAATGAAAAACTGTTTTTT. The whole variable domain, remainder taken from reference TRBV27 and TRBJ1-4, is EAQVTQNPRYLITVTGKKLTVTCSQNMNHEYMSWYRQDPGLGLRQIYYSMNVEVTDKGDVPEGYKVSRKEKRNFPLILESPSPNQTSLYFCASSLAGVNEKLFFGSGTQLSVL.

The rearrangement uses TRBV6-2 or TRBV6-3 and TRBJ2-3; 7 bases are a match to TRBD1. Losses at the gene ends were 2 bases for V and 2 bases for J; bases not matched to a gene: 4. The germline CDR1 and CDR2 sequences are MNHEY and SVGEGT. The CDR3 length is 15 residues. The CDR3 DNA reads as TGTGCCAGCAGTTACCCGACAGGGACCACAGATACGCAGTATTTT. Encoded protein: CASSYPTGTTDTQYF.

The chain joins TRBV28 to TRBJ1-2; TRBD1 matches at 7 bases. Germline V gives CDR1 MDHEN, CDR2 SYDVKM. The CDR3 consists of 12 residues. The trim removed 7 bases at V and 9 bases at J, leaving 8 bases unmatched. This CDR3 is CASTPLRGSYTF. CDR3 DNA: TGTGCCAGCACCCCTCTCAGGGGGAGCTACACCTTC.

CDR3 sequence reads: CASSEEAASYTGELFF. DNA for the CDR3: TGTGCCAGCAGTGAAGAGGCGGCCAGTTACACCGGGGAGCTGTTTTTT. The chain links TRBV2 to TRBJ2-2; no clear D. Trimming shortened V by 1 base and J by 3 bases, and 12 bases separated the two germline ends. Germline V gene lookup returns CDR1 SNHLY and CDR2 FYNNEI. This CDR3 is 16 amino acids long.

On this clone: One end of the junction fails to match germline, which may point to a read error. The V call is TRBV7-2, the J call TRBJ1-2, with D unresolved. Germline V gives CDR1 SGHTA, CDR2 FQGNSA. The CDR3 spans 12 residues. In DNA, the CDR3 is TGTGCCAGCAGCTTTCTCTCGAGCGACCCTCTCTTC. Its protein product is CASSFLSSDPLF. Looking up the rest from reference TRBV7-2 and TRBJ1-2 gives the full variable domain: GAGVSQSPSNKVTEKGKDVELRCDPISGHTALYWYRQSLGQGLEFLIYFQGNSAPDKSGLPSDRFSAERTGGSVSTLTIQRTQQEDSAVYLCASSFLSSDPLFGSGTRLTVV.

As for this clone: This specimen includes other DNA sequences encoding the same CDR3. The chain is built from TRBV2 and TRBJ1-2; TRBD1 agrees at 7 bases. Unmatched junction bases numbered 3, after V lost 6 bases and J lost 2 bases. CDR1 and CDR2 (germline): SNHLY, FYNNEI. The CDR3 loop spans 13 amino acids. The chain's CDR3 is CASRRDSNYGYTF. The CDR3, as DNA: TGTGCCAGCAGGCGGGACAGCAACTATGGCTACACCTTC. Combining the CDR3 with reference TRBV2 and TRBJ1-2 gives the whole variable domain EPEVTQTPSHQVTQMGQEVILRCVPISNHLYFYWYRQILGQKVEFLVSFYNNEISEKSEIFDDQFSVERPDGSNFTLKIRSTKLEDSAMYFCASRRDSNYGYTFGSGTRLTVV.

This chain uses TRBV29-1 with TRBJ1-5; TRBD1 aligns across 8 bases. CDR1 is SQVTM and CDR2 is ANQGSEA in the germline V gene. The CDR3 totals 13 residues. V lost 4 bases and J lost 7; bases outside the gene matches: 6. As DNA, the CDR3 is TGCAGCGTTGCTACAGGGGGTCACCAGCCCCAGCATTTT. Amino acid sequence: CSVATGGHQPQHF.

The CDR3 DNA follows: TGTGCCAGCAGCCAAGTTGGGACTAGCGGGGGTTGGGGGACCCCAGATACGCAGTATTTT. Translation: CASSQVGTSGGWGTPDTQYF. The chain joins TRBV4-2 to TRBJ2-3, with TRBD2 matching 14 bases. There are 20 residues in the CDR3. CDR1 is LGHNA, CDR2 YNFKEQ, per germline. V dropped 1 base and J dropped 4; count of bases not matched to a gene: 13.

This clone was picked up a small number of times. The V and J genes are TRBV2 and TRBJ1-5; TRBD1 might be the D (5 bases). Trimming cost V 8 bases and J 1 base, with 18 bases left between them. Germline-derived CDR1 and CDR2 are SNHLY and FYNNEI. This CDR3 has 16 amino acids. This CDR3 is CASGKTIGESNQPQHF. The CDR3 DNA reads as TGTGCCAGCGGGAAGACCATAGGGGAAAGCAATCAGCCCCAGCATTTT.

J is TRBJ1-1 and V is TRBV15; D unclear. The CDR3 runs 15 residues. Trimming removed 3 bases at V and 4 bases at J, with 15 bases between. CDR1 is LNHNV and CDR2 is YYDKDF in the germline V gene (reference sequence). Here the CDR3 reads CATSSLIGETTEAFF. The DNA of the CDR3 is TGTGCCACCAGCAGCTTAATCGGGGAGACCACTGAAGCTTTCTTT.

The genes are TRBV6-5 and TRBJ2-7, with 8 bases that match TRBD2. Losses at the gene ends were 8 bases for V and 3 bases for J; bases not matched to a gene: 6. The germline gives CDR1 MNHEY, CDR2 SVGAGI. The CDR3 is 13 residues long. The CDR3 loop reads CASRGAGGYEQYF. In nucleotides, the CDR3 is TGTGCCAGCCGGGGGGCGGGAGGCTACGAGCAGTACTTC.

Remarks on this clone: The sample carries other DNA sequences with the same CDR3. V gene TRBV2 combines with J gene TRBJ2-1; no clear D. This CDR3 contains 10 residues. V was trimmed by 4 bases and J by 8 bases, leaving 3 bases between them. From germline, CDR1 is SNHLY and CDR2 FYNNEI. The CDR3 sequence is CASSVYEQFF. The CDR3 coding sequence is TGTGCCAGCAGTGTATATGAGCAGTTCTTC.

The chain is built from TRBV28 and TRBJ2-5; 14 nucleotides agree with TRBD2. V lost 5 bases and J lost 2; bases outside the gene matches: 10. The CDR3 contains 18 residues. CDR1 and CDR2 from the germline V gene are MDHEN and SYDVKM. DNA for the CDR3: TGTGCCAGCAGTCTAGTAGGACTAGCGGGGGGTATACAAGAGACCCAGTACTTC. It yields the protein CASSLVGLAGGIQETQYF.